Listed below are T cell receptor beta chains from one sample, sequenced in a study of blood T cell repertoires in COVID-19. Data came from immunoSEQ multiplex PCR; TCRdb stores just in-frame clones and leaves some out. Among about 240,000 clones, around 82% were seen once, and the ten largest hold 3.6%. The sample consisted of PBMCs or T cells enriched from blood (not recorded which). The source is a woman aged 40 to 55 who had been exposed to COVID-19. Both conserved end residues are part of each CDR3. The order of the fields is V gene, clone size, D gene, J gene, CDR3 DNA, CDR3 protein. A D gene is named only where the DNA matches it firmly. Part of the rows lack a size; the others show once, few, many or a class for expanded clones.

V gene: TRBV11-2; clone size: -; D gene: -; J gene: TRBJ1-2; CDR3 DNA: TGTGCCAGCAGCTTAGGACAGGTAAGCTATGGCTACACCTTC; CDR3 protein: CASSLGQVSYGYTF
V gene: TRBV4-2; clone size: -; D gene: TRBD1; J gene: TRBJ1-2; CDR3 DNA: TGTGCCAGCAGGGAGGACAGGGAGGACTATGGCTACACCTTC; CDR3 protein: CASREDREDYGYTF
V gene: TRBV7-9; clone size: -; D gene: TRBD1; J gene: TRBJ1-2; CDR3 DNA: TGTGCCAGCAGCTATATTACGTCCGGACAGGGGAGCGGCTACACCTTC; CDR3 protein: CASSYITSGQGSGYTF
V gene: TRBV12-3/TRBV12-4; clone size: -; D gene: TRBD1; J gene: TRBJ1-1; CDR3 DNA: TGTGCCAGTCAGGGGGTAGGCACTGAAGCTTTCTTT; CDR3 protein: CASQGVGTEAFF
V gene: TRBV28; clone size: -; D gene: -; J gene: TRBJ1-1; CDR3 DNA: TGTGCCAGCAGTTCCCCGGGGAGGGCGAACACTGAAGCTTTCTTT; CDR3 protein: CASSSPGRANTEAFF
V gene: TRBV5-4; clone size: -; D gene: TRBD2; J gene: TRBJ2-7; CDR3 DNA: TGTGCCACCCGGGAGGGGGGTATATCCTACGAGCAGTACTTC; CDR3 protein: CATREGGISYEQYF
V gene: TRBV7-9; clone size: -; D gene: TRBD2; J gene: TRBJ2-1; CDR3 DNA: TGTGCCAGCAGCCACCCCTCCTCGACTAGCGGGGACCATTACAATGAGCAGTTCTTC; CDR3 protein: CASSHPSSTSGDHYNEQFF
V gene: TRBV2; clone size: -; D gene: -; J gene: TRBJ1-4; CDR3 DNA: TGTGCCAGCAGTGACGGCGGCGGTACTACTAATGAAAAACTGTTTTTT; CDR3 protein: CASSDGGGTTNEKLFF
V gene: TRBV5-1; clone size: many; D gene: -; J gene: TRBJ1-6; CDR3 DNA: TGCGCCAGCAGAGCTCGGGAGTCTAATTCACCCCTCCACTTT; CDR3 protein: CASRARESNSPLHF
V gene: TRBV4-2; clone size: -; D gene: -; J gene: TRBJ2-3; CDR3 DNA: TGTGCCAGCAGCCCGCCTGGGGGGGGGCACACAGATACGCAGTATTTT; CDR3 protein: CASSPPGGGHTDTQYF
V gene: TRBV5-6; clone size: -; D gene: TRBD1; J gene: TRBJ2-5; CDR3 DNA: TGTGCCAGCAGCTCAACAGGGGTGGGGACCCAGTACTTC; CDR3 protein: CASSSTGVGTQYF
V gene: TRBV6-5; clone size: -; D gene: TRBD2; J gene: TRBJ2-1; CDR3 DNA: TGTGCCACCCTAGCGGGGGGGCGCGATGAGCAGTTCTTC; CDR3 protein: CATLAGGRDEQFF
V gene: TRBV6-5; clone size: -; D gene: -; J gene: TRBJ1-6; CDR3 DNA: TGTGCCAGCAGGGAGGGGCGGACCTATAATTCACCCCTCCACTTT; CDR3 protein: CASREGRTYNSPLHF
V gene: TRBV7-2; clone size: -; D gene: -; J gene: TRBJ2-1; CDR3 DNA: TGTGCCAGCAGCGCTAGGGACTCCCCGGCGCAGTTCTTC; CDR3 protein: CASSARDSPAQFF
V gene: TRBV9; clone size: -; D gene: TRBD1; J gene: TRBJ1-5; CDR3 DNA: TGTGCCAGCAGCGTAGCGGGACAGCCCAATCAGCCCCAGCATTTT; CDR3 protein: CASSVAGQPNQPQHF
V gene: TRBV29-1; clone size: few; D gene: TRBD1; J gene: TRBJ2-1; CDR3 DNA: TGCAGCGGGGGCGGGACAGGGGCGTTCAATGAGCAGTTCTTC; CDR3 protein: CSGGGTGAFNEQFF
V gene: TRBV3-1/TRBV3-2; clone size: -; D gene: -; J gene: TRBJ1-2; CDR3 DNA: TGTGCCAGCAGCCACGAGGACAGACCGGACTATGGCTACACCTTC; CDR3 protein: CASSHEDRPDYGYTF
V gene: TRBV30; clone size: once; D gene: -; J gene: TRBJ2-5; CDR3 DNA: TGTGCCTGGGGGGCTTTAGAGACCCAGTACTTC; CDR3 protein: CAWGALETQYF
V gene: TRBV28; clone size: -; D gene: TRBD1; J gene: TRBJ1-2; CDR3 DNA: TGTGCCAGCACCATTCTATGGGGACAGGATGGCTACACCTTC; CDR3 protein: CASTILWGQDGYTF
V gene: TRBV5-1; clone size: -; D gene: -; J gene: TRBJ1-2; CDR3 DNA: TGCGCCAGCAGCTCGGAGGACAGTGAGGTTGGCTACACCTTC; CDR3 protein: CASSSEDSEVGYTF
V gene: TRBV7-3; clone size: few; D gene: -; J gene: TRBJ2-3; CDR3 DNA: TGTGCCAGCAGCTTAGACTACACAGATACGCAGTATTTT; CDR3 protein: CASSLDYTDTQYF
V gene: TRBV27; clone size: -; D gene: TRBD2; J gene: TRBJ2-2; CDR3 DNA: TGTGCCCACGCACGGACTAGCGAGAACACCGGGGAGCTGTTTTTT; CDR3 protein: CAHARTSENTGELFF
V gene: TRBV28; clone size: few; D gene: -; J gene: TRBJ2-5; CDR3 DNA: TGTGCCAGCAGTTTCCCATACCGGGAGACCCAGTACTTC; CDR3 protein: CASSFPYRETQYF
V gene: TRBV4-1; clone size: -; D gene: -; J gene: TRBJ1-2; CDR3 DNA: TGCGCCAGCAGCCAAGACACTAGACCGAACTATGGCTACACCTTC; CDR3 protein: CASSQDTRPNYGYTF
V gene: TRBV7-8; clone size: -; D gene: -; J gene: TRBJ2-7; CDR3 DNA: TGTGCCAGCAGCTTTGAGTCCTACGAGCAGTACTTC; CDR3 protein: CASSFESYEQYF
V gene: TRBV6-5; clone size: -; D gene: TRBD1; J gene: TRBJ1-2; CDR3 DNA: TGTGCCAGCAGTTTTTTGACAGGGGGCTATGGCTACACCTTC; CDR3 protein: CASSFLTGGYGYTF
V gene: TRBV19; clone size: -; D gene: -; J gene: TRBJ2-3; CDR3 DNA: TGTGCCAGTAGTAGGCAGGATACGCAGTATTTT; CDR3 protein: CASSRQDTQYF
V gene: TRBV28; clone size: -; D gene: TRBD1; J gene: TRBJ1-2; CDR3 DNA: TGTGCCAGCAGTACGACAGGGAGGAACTATGGCTACACCTTC; CDR3 protein: CASSTTGRNYGYTF
V gene: TRBV21-1; clone size: -; D gene: -; J gene: TRBJ1-6; CDR3 DNA: -; CDR3 protein: CASSPVGQGISERSYNSPLHF
V gene: TRBV4-1; clone size: -; D gene: -; J gene: TRBJ1-1; CDR3 DNA: TGCGCCAGCAGCCAGGGGATCGGGGGGGTGAACACTGAAGCTTTCTTT; CDR3 protein: CASSQGIGGVNTEAFF
V gene: TRBV7-3; clone size: -; D gene: TRBD2; J gene: TRBJ2-3; CDR3 DNA: TGTGCCAGCAGCTGGCGGGGGGACACAGATACGCAGTATTTT; CDR3 protein: CASSWRGDTDTQYF
V gene: TRBV7-9; clone size: -; D gene: TRBD2; J gene: TRBJ2-3; CDR3 DNA: TGTGCCAGCAGCTCTACCTCCGGGACTAGAACTGTCGGGGATACGCAGTATTTT; CDR3 protein: CASSSTSGTRTVGDTQYF
V gene: TRBV6-2/TRBV6-3; clone size: -; D gene: TRBD2; J gene: TRBJ2-2; CDR3 DNA: TGTGCCAGCAGTTACTCTAGGGGAGGGCGAGGCACCGGGGAGCTGTTTTTT; CDR3 protein: CASSYSRGGRGTGELFF
V gene: TRBV29-1; clone size: -; D gene: TRBD1; J gene: TRBJ1-2; CDR3 DNA: TGCAGCGTTGAAGGCCCCGACAGGGGGCCTTATGGCTACACCTTC; CDR3 protein: CSVEGPDRGPYGYTF
V gene: TRBV2; clone size: few; D gene: TRBD1; J gene: TRBJ1-1; CDR3 DNA: TGTGCCTGCAACCGGGACAGGGACTTAGAAGCTTTCTTT; CDR3 protein: CACNRDRDLEAFF
V gene: TRBV7-2; clone size: -; D gene: TRBD2; J gene: TRBJ2-5; CDR3 DNA: TGTGCCAGCGTGCGGGGGGACCAAGAGACCCAGTACTTC; CDR3 protein: CASVRGDQETQYF
V gene: TRBV6-5; clone size: once; D gene: -; J gene: TRBJ1-5; CDR3 DNA: TGTGCCAGCAGTTTTCGGGTGGGTCAGCCCCAGCATTTT; CDR3 protein: CASSFRVGQPQHF
V gene: TRBV9; clone size: few; D gene: -; J gene: TRBJ1-1; CDR3 DNA: TGTGCCAGCAGCGCGGCTTTCGGGGACTACACTGAAGCTTTCTTT; CDR3 protein: CASSAAFGDYTEAFF
V gene: TRBV5-1; clone size: -; D gene: TRBD1; J gene: TRBJ2-7; CDR3 DNA: TGCGCCAGCAGCTCTACCGGGACAGGCTCCTACGAGCAGTACTTC; CDR3 protein: CASSSTGTGSYEQYF
V gene: TRBV27; clone size: -; D gene: -; J gene: TRBJ1-5; CDR3 DNA: TGTGCCAGCAGTTGGGGAGGTATGGGGCCCCAGCATTTT; CDR3 protein: CASSWGGMGPQHF